This T cell receptor (beta chain) was sequenced for a study of radiation and T cells in renal cell carcinoma. The germline V gene encodes CDR1 SGHTA and CDR2 FQGTGA. V lost 1 base and J lost 9, with 4 bases in between. The CDR3 has 11 residues. Profiling relied on immunoSEQ multiplex PCR, and the TCRdb table lists in-frame clones only, not all of them. The data contain 150,000 to 180,000 clones, over 80% of them singletons. Sample time point: blood 2 weeks post-SBRT. The treatment: 15 Gy SBRT to primary tumor, nephrectomy 4 weeks later. Clear cell pathology was present in this patient's renal cell carcinoma.

The source was blood, collected from a patient whose treatment included radiotherapy and nephrectomy. The rearrangement joins TRBV7-3 to TRBJ2-1; D is ambiguous. This receptor was identified in a woman aged 50 to 65 with renal cell carcinoma. Written as DNA, the CDR3 is TGTGCCAGCAGCTTAAAGGGTGAGCAGTTCTTC. Protein sequence: CASSLKGEQFF. The full variable domain, completed using reference TRBV7-3 and TRBJ2-1, is GAGVSQTPSNKVTEKGKYVELRCDPISGHTALYWYRQSLGQGPEFLIYFQGTGAADDSGLPNDRFFAVRPEGSVSTLKIQRTERGDSAVYLCASSLKGEQFFGPGTRLTVL.